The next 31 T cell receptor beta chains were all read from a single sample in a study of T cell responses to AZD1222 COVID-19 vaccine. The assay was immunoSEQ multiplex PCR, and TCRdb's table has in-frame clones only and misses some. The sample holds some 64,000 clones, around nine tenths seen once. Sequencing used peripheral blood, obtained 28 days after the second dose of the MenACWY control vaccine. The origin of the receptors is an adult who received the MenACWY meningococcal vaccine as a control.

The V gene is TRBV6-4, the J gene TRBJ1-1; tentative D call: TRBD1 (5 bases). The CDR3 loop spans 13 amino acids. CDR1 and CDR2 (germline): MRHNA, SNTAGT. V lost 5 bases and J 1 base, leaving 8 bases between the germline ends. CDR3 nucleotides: TGTGCCAGCAGTCACCAGGGGAACACTGAAGCTTTCTTT. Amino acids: CASSHQGNTEAFF.

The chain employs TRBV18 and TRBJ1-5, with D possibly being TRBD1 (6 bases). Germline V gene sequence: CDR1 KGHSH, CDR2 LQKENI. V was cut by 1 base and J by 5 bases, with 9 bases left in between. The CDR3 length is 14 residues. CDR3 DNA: TGTGCCAGCTCACCACGGGGGGCCGATCAGCCCCAGCATTTT. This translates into CASSPRGADQPQHF.

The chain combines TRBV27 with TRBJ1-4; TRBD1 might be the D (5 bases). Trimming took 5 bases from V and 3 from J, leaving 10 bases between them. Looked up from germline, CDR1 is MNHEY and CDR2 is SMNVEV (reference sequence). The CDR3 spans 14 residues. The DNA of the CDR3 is TGTGCCAGCAGTGTAGGGGTTCCTAATGAAAAACTGTTTTTT. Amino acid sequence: CASSVGVPNEKLFF. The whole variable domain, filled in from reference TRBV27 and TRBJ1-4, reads EAQVTQNPRYLITVTGKKLTVTCSQNMNHEYMSWYRQDPGLGLRQIYYSMNVEVTDKGDVPEGYKVSRKEKRNFPLILESPSPNQTSLYFCASSVGVPNEKLFFGSGTQLSVL.

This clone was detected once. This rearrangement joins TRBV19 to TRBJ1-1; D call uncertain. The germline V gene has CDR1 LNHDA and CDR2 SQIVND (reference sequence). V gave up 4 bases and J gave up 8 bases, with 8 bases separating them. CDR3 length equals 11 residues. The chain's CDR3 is CASSTALEAFF. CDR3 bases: TGTGCCAGTAGTACCGCCCTAGAAGCTTTCTTT.

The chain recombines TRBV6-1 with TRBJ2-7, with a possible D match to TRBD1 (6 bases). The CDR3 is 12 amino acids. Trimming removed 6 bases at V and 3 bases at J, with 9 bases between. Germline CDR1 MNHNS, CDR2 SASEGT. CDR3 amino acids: CASSRDNYEQYF. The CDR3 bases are TGTGCCAGCAGCCGGGACAACTACGAGCAGTACTTC.

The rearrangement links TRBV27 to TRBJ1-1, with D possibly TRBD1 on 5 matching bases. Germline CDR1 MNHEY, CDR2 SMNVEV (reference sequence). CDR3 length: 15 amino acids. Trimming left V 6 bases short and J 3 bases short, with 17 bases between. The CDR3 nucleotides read TGTGCCAGCAGACCTCTGGGGACGGGGGACACTGAAGCTTTCTTT. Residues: CASRPLGTGDTEAFF.

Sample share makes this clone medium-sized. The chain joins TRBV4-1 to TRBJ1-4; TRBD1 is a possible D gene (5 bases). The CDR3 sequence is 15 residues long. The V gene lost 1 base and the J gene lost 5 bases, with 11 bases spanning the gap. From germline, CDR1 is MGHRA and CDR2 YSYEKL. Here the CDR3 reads CASSQVGDPNEKLFF. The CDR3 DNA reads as TGCGCCAGCAGCCAAGTAGGGGACCCCAATGAAAAACTGTTTTTT.

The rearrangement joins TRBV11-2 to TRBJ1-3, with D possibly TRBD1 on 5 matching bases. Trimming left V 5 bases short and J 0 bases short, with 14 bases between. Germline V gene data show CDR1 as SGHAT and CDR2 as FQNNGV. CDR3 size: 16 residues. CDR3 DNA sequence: TGTGCCAGCAGCCCGGGACTGATGTTCTCTGGAAACACCATATATTTT. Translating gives CASSPGLMFSGNTIYF.

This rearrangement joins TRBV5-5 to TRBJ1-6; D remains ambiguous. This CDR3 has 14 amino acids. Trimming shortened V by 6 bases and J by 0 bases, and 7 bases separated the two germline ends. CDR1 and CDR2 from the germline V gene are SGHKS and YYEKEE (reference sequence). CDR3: CASTRSSYNSPLHF. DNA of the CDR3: TGTGCCAGCACCCGGAGCTCCTATAATTCACCCCTCCACTTT.

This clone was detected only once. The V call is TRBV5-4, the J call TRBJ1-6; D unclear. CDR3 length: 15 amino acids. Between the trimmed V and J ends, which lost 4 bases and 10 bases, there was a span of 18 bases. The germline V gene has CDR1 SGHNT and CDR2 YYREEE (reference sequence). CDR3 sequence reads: CASSLLGTPGSPLHF. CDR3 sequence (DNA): TGTGCCAGCAGCCTCCTGGGCACCCCGGGGTCACCCCTCCACTTT.

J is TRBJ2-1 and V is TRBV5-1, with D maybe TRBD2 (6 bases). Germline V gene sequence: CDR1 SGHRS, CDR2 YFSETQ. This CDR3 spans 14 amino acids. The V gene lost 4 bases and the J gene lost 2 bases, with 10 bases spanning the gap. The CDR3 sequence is CASSRPGAYNEQFF. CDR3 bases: TGCGCCAGCAGCCGCCCGGGGGCCTACAATGAGCAGTTCTTC.

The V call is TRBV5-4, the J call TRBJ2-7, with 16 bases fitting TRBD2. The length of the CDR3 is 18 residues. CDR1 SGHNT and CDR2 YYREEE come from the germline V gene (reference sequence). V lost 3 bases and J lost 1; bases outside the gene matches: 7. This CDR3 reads CASSSSGTSGRVSYEQYF. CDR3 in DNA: TGTGCCAGCAGCTCCTCCGGGACTAGCGGGAGGGTGTCCTACGAGCAGTACTTC.

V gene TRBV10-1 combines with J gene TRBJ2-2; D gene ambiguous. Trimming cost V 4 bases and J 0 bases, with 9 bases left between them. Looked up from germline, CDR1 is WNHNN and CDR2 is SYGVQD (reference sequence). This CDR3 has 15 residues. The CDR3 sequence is CASSGGASNTGELFF. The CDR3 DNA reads TGCGCCAGCAGTGGAGGAGCCTCGAACACCGGGGAGCTGTTTTTT.

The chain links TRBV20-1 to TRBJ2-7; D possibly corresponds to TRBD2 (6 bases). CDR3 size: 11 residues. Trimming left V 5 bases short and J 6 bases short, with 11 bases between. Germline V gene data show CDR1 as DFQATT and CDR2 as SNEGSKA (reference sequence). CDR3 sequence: CSARLVSEQYF. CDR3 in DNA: TGCAGTGCTCGACTAGTCAGCGAGCAGTACTTC.

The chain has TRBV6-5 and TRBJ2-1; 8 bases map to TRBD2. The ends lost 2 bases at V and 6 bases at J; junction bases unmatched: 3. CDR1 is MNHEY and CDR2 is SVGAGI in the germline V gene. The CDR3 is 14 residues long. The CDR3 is CASSYERGPNEQFF. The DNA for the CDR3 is TGTGCCAGCAGTTACGAGCGGGGGCCCAATGAGCAGTTCTTC.

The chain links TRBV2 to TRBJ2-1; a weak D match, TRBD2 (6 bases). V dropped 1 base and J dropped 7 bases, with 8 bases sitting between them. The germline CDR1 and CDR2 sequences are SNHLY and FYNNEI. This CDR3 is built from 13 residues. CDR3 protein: CASSEGLGNEQFF. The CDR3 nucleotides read TGTGCCAGCAGTGAAGGACTAGGGAATGAGCAGTTCTTC.

The DNA for the CDR3 is TGTGCCAGCAGCTTGGTCGGGAGGTCCTACGAGCAGTACTTC. Protein: CASSLVGRSYEQYF. This chain uses TRBV5-5 with TRBJ2-7; 7 bases fit TRBD2. This CDR3 contains 14 residues. CDR1 SGHKS and CDR2 YYEKEE come from the germline V gene (reference sequence). Trimming cost V 0 bases and J 1 base; bases outside gene matches: 1.

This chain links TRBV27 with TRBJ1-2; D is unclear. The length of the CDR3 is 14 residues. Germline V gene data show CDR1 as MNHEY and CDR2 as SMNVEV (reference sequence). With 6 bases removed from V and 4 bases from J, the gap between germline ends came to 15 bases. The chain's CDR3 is CASSDLGHRYGYTF. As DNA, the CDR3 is TGTGCCAGCAGCGACTTGGGTCATCGCTATGGCTACACCTTC.

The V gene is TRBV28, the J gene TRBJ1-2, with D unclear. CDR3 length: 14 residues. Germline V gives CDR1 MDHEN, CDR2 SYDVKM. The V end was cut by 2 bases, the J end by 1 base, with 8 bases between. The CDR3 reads CASSLRPINYGYTF. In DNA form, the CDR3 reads TGTGCCAGCAGTTTAAGACCCATTAACTATGGCTACACCTTC.

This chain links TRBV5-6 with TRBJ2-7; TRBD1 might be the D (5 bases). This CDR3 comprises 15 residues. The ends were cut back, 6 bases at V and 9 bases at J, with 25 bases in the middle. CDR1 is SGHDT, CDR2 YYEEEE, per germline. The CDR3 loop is CASTIRSQGVFMQYF. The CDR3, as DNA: TGTGCCAGCACCATTCGGTCGCAGGGCGTCTTTATGCAGTACTTC. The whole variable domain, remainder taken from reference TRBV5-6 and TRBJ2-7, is DAGVTQSPTHLIKTRGQQVTLRCSPKSGHDTVSWYQQALGQGPQFIFQYYEEEERQRGNFPDRFSGHQFPNYSSELNVNALLLGDSALYLCASTIRSQGVFMQYFGPGTRLTVT.

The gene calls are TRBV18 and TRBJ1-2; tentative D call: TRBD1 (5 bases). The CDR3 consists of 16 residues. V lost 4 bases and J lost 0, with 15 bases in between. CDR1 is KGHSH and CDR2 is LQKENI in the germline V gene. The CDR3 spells CASSLDPGRPNYGYTF. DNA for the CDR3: TGTGCCAGCTCACTTGACCCGGGACGGCCTAACTATGGCTACACCTTC.

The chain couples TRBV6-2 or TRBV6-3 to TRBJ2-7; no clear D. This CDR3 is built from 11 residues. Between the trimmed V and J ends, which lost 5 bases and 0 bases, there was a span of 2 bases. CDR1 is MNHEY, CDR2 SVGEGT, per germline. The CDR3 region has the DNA TGTGCCAGCAGTCCCTCCTACGAGCAGTACTTC. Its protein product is CASSPSYEQYF.

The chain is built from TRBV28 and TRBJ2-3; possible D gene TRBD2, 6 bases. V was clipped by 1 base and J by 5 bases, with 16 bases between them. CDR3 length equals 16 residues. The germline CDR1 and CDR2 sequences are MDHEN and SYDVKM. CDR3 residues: CASSLLGGGRGDTQYF. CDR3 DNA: TGTGCCAGCAGTTTATTAGGTGGGGGGAGAGGAGATACGCAGTATTTT.

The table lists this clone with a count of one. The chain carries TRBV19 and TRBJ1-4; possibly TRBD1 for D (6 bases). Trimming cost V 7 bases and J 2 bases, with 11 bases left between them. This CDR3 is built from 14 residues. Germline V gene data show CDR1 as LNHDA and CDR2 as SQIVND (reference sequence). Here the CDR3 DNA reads TGTGCCAGTACCCGGGACACGACTAATGAAAAACTGTTTTTT. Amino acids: CASTRDTTNEKLFF.

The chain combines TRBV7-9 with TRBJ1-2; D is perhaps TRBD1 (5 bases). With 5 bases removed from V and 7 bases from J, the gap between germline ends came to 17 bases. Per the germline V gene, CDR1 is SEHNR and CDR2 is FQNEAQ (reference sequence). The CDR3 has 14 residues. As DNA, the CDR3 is TGTGCCAGCAGCACCACGGGGGAGGGAGTTGGCTACACCTTC. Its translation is CASSTTGEGVGYTF.

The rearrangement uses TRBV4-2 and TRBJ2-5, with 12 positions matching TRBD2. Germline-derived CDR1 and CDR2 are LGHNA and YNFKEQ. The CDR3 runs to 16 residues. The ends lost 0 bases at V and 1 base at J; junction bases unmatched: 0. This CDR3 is CASSQEGLAGQETQYF. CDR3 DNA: TGTGCCAGCAGCCAAGAGGGACTAGCGGGCCAAGAGACCCAGTACTTC.

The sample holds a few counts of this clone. The CDR3 region has the DNA TGTGCCACCAGCAGAGATCGGGACTCTGGTTCACCCCTCCACTTT. It is translated as CATSRDRDSGSPLHF. V usage is TRBV15 and J usage is TRBJ1-6, with D perhaps TRBD1 (5 bases). Germline CDR1 is LNHNV and CDR2 is YYDKDF (reference sequence). The CDR3 is made up of 15 amino acids. With 0 bases removed from V and 9 bases from J, the gap between germline ends came to 12 bases.

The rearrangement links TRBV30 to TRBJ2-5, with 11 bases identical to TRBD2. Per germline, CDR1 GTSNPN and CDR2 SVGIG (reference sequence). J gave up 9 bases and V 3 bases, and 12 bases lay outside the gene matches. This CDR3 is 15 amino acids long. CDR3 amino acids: CAWSRGLADERAQYF. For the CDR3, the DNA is TGTGCCTGGAGCAGGGGACTAGCGGACGAAAGGGCCCAGTACTTC.

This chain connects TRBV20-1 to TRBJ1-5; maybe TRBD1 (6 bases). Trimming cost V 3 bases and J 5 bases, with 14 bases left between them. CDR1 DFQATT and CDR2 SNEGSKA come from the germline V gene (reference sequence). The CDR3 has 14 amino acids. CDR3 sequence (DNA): TGCAGTGCTAGTGTTATACCAGGGGATCAGCCCCAGCATTTT. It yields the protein CSASVIPGDQPQHF.

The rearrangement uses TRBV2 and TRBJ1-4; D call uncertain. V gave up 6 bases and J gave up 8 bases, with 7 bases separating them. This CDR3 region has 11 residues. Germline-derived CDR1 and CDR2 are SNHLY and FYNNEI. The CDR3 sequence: CASRVEEKLFF. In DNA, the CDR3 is TGTGCCAGCAGGGTGGAGGAAAAACTGTTTTTT.

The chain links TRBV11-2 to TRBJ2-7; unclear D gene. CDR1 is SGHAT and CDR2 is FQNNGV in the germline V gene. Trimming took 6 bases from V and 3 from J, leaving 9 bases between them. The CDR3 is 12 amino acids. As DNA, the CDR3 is TGTGCCAGCAGTTACCATTACTACGAGCAGTACTTC. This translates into CASSYHYYEQYF.